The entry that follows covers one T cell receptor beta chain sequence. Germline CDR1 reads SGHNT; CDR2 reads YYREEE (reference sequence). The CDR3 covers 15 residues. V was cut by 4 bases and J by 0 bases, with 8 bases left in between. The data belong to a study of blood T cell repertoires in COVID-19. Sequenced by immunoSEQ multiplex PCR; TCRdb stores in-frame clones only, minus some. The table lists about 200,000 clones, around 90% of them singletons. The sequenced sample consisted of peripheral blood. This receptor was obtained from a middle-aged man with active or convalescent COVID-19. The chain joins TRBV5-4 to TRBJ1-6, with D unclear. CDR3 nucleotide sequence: TGTGCCAGCAGCGGCGACTACTCCTATAATTCACCCCTCCACTTT. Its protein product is CASSGDYSYNSPLHF.